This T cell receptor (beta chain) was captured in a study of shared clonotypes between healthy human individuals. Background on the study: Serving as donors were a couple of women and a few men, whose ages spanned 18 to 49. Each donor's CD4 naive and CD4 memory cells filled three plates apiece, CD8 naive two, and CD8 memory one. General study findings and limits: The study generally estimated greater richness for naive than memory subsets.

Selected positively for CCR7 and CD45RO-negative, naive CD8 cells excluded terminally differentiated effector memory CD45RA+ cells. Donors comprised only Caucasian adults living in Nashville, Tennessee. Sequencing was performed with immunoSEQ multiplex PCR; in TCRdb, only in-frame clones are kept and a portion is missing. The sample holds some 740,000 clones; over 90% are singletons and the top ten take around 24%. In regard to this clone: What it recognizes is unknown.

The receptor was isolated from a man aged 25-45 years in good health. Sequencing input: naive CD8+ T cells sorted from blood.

The CDR3 DNA is TGTGCCAGCAGCCAGTTTCCGGGACAGGGCAGCACAGATACGCAGTATTTT. Its protein is CASSQFPGQGSTDTQYF. The chain recombines TRBV14 with TRBJ2-3; TRBD1 agrees at 9 bases. The germline V gene has CDR1 SGHDN and CDR2 FVKESK. CDR3 length: 17 amino acids. Trimming cost V 3 bases and J 0 bases; bases outside gene matches: 7.